This is a list of T cell receptor beta chains from one sample in a study of a mutant IDH1 vaccine in newly diagnosed glioma. Their antigens are not known. Data came from immunoSEQ multiplex PCR; TCRdb stores just in-frame clones and leaves some out. Seen here are approximately 38,000 clones, 70% to 90% observed once, and the top ten hold 1.7%. This specimen was PBMCs, taken from a glioma patient whose treatment included an IDH1 peptide vaccine. All receptors derive from a man aged 40-55 years with glioma. CDR3s include the opening cysteine and the closing phenylalanine or tryptophan. The D gene is left open where the match is weak. Where a row states a size, it is once, few, many or the class of an expanded clone; other rows omit it.

cdr3_aa cdr3_nt clone_size j_call v_call d_call
CAHSAGGGQYF TGTGCCCATTCAGCGGGAGGCGGGCAGTACTTC . TRBJ2-7 TRBV6-1 TRBD2
CASSQDPLAPNIQYF TGCGCCAGCAGCCAAGATCCCCTAGCGCCAAACATTCAGTACTTC . TRBJ2-4 TRBV4-3 .
CAIDSGRASNIQYF TGTGCCATCGATAGCGGGAGGGCGTCAAACATTCAGTACTTC . TRBJ2-4 TRBV7-9 TRBD2
CASSLGSGRAPYNEQFF TGCGCCAGCAGCCTAGGAAGCGGGAGGGCCCCTTACAATGAGCAGTTCTTC . TRBJ2-1 TRBV4-1 TRBD2
CASSSGQANYGYTF TGCGCCAGCAGCTCGGGACAGGCTAACTATGGCTACACCTTC . TRBJ1-2 TRBV5-1 TRBD1
CASSQGGRGPYNEQFF TGTGCCAGCAGCCAAGGCGGCAGGGGGCCCTACAATGAGCAGTTCTTC . TRBJ2-1 TRBV5-4 TRBD1
CASSPSQRLTEAFF TGTGCCAGCTCACCCTCACAGCGCCTCACTGAAGCTTTCTTT . TRBJ1-1 TRBV18 .
CSVWRDKQMVNTEAFF TGCAGCGTTTGGAGGGACAAACAGATGGTGAACACTGAAGCTTTCTTT . TRBJ1-1 TRBV29-1 .
CATSRDKLAGDNEQFF TGTGCCACCAGCAGAGATAAACTAGCGGGCGACAATGAGCAGTTCTTC . TRBJ2-1 TRBV15 TRBD2
CASSPHGTSNEKLFF TGTGCCAGCAGTCCTCACGGGACGTCTAATGAAAAACTGTTTTTT . TRBJ1-4 TRBV28 .
CASSLGPISLF TGTGCCAGCAGCTTGGGACCTATCTCACTCTTT few TRBJ1-1 TRBV5-6 .
CASREGTGENTEAFF TGTGCCAGCAGAGAAGGGACAGGGGAAAACACTGAAGCTTTCTTT . TRBJ1-1 TRBV9 TRBD1
CASSSGSRGLQPQHF TGTGCCAGCAGCTCAGGGAGCAGGGGGCTTCAGCCCCAGCATTTT . TRBJ1-5 TRBV7-2 TRBD1
CASSPLRAEKLFF TGTGCCAGCAGCCCCCTAAGGGCTGAAAAACTGTTTTTT . TRBJ1-4 TRBV7-9 .
CASSLTSGMVYEQYF TGTGCCAGCAGCCTGACTAGCGGGATGGTTTACGAGCAGTACTTC once TRBJ2-7 TRBV11-2 TRBD2
CASSPPFRFGNEQFF TGTGCCAGCAGCCCCCCTTTCCGCTTTGGAAATGAGCAGTTCTTC . TRBJ2-1 TRBV7-9 .
CASTGPGGRGQFF TGTGCCAGCACCGGCCCTGGCGGGAGGGGGCAGTTCTTC . TRBJ2-1 TRBV6-5 TRBD2
CASADRSYGYTF TGTGCCAGCGCTGACAGGTCCTATGGCTACACCTTC . TRBJ1-2 TRBV27 .
CARGHPGQGIPGYTF TGTGCTAGGGGTCACCCGGGACAGGGAATACCCGGCTACACCTTC few TRBJ1-2 TRBV12-5 TRBD1
CASSVVLAGGELFF TGTGCCAGCAGCGTAGTTCTAGCGGGAGGGGAGCTGTTTTTT . TRBJ2-2 TRBV9 TRBD2
CASSIMRGAETQYF TGTGCCAGTAGTATTATGAGGGGCGCGGAGACCCAGTACTTC . TRBJ2-5 TRBV19 .
CASSLAGSNQPQHF TGTGCCAGCAGTTTGGCCGGTAGCAATCAGCCCCAGCATTTT few TRBJ1-5 TRBV27 .
CASSTGTGVNQPQHF TGTGCCAGCAGCACCGGGACCGGGGTCAATCAGCCCCAGCATTTT once TRBJ1-5 TRBV12-1 .
CASSRRTPNYGYTF TGTGCCAGCAGTCGAAGGACACCAAACTATGGCTACACCTTC . TRBJ1-2 TRBV2 .
CASSFRGDTQYF TGTGCCAGCAGTTTCAGGGGGGATACGCAGTATTTT . TRBJ2-3 TRBV27 TRBD1
CSARTYGYTF TGCAGTGCTAGGACCTATGGCTACACCTTC . TRBJ1-2 TRBV20-1 .
CASSLGIAESGELFF TGTGCCAGCAGCTTAGGTATAGCGGAGTCCGGGGAGCTGTTTTTT . TRBJ2-2 TRBV7-8 .
CASSLGTSEYNEQFF TGCGCCAGCAGCTTGGGGACTAGCGAATACAATGAGCAGTTCTTC . TRBJ2-1 TRBV5-1 TRBD2
CATNSYEQYF TGTGCCACCAACTCCTACGAGCAGTACTTC . TRBJ2-7 TRBV28 .
CATLSGTWAYEQYF TGTGCCACTCTTAGCGGGACTTGGGCCTACGAGCAGTACTTC . TRBJ2-7 TRBV28 TRBD2
CASSYSSGRGAQYF TGTGCCAGTAGCTACTCTAGCGGGCGTGGTGCCCAGTACTTC . TRBJ2-5 TRBV19 TRBD2
CASSSRGSYEQYF TGTGCCAGCAGTAGTCGGGGCTCCTACGAGCAGTACTTC few TRBJ2-7 TRBV6-6 .
CASRWDSSYNEQFF TGTGCCAGCAGATGGGATAGCTCCTACAATGAGCAGTTCTTC . TRBJ2-1 TRBV6-1 .
CASSPTNTGELFF TGTGCCAGCAGCCCTACGAACACCGGGGAGCTGTTTTTT once TRBJ2-2 TRBV11-3 .
CASSTSGPYQETQYF TGCGCCAGCAGCACTAGCGGTCCGTACCAAGAGACCCAGTACTTC . TRBJ2-5 TRBV5-1 TRBD2
CASQGGADTEAFF TGTGCCAGCCAAGGGGGAGCGGACACTGAAGCTTTCTTT . TRBJ1-1 TRBV19 .
CASSINPDRGKLFF TGTGCCAGTAGTATAAATCCGGACCGGGGAAAACTGTTTTTT . TRBJ1-4 TRBV19 .
CASSPPLSNTDTQYF TGTGCCAGCAGCCCACCACTTTCGAACACAGATACGCAGTATTTT once TRBJ2-3 TRBV11-2 .
CASSFLKANEKLFF TGCGCCAGCAGCTTTCTTAAAGCTAATGAAAAACTGTTTTTT . TRBJ1-4 TRBV5-1 .
CATSRGDGNGYTF TGTGCCACCAGCAGAGGGGACGGAAATGGCTACACCTTC . TRBJ1-2 TRBV15 .
CASSQDGSDQPQHF TGTGCCAGCAGCCAAGACGGATCGGATCAGCCCCAGCATTTT . TRBJ1-5 TRBV4-2 .
CASRNKSSGNTIYF TGTGCCAGTCGGAACAAGAGCTCTGGAAACACCATATATTTT . TRBJ1-3 TRBV19 .
CASSWSGRGASNEQFF TGTGCCAGCAGCTGGTCCGGCAGGGGCGCCTCCAATGAGCAGTTCTTC . TRBJ2-1 TRBV11-2 .
CASGGRVSTDTQYF TGTGCCAGCGGGGGTAGGGTAAGCACAGATACGCAGTATTTT . TRBJ2-3 TRBV28 .
CATSKKGLSSYEQYF TGTGCCACTTCCAAGAAGGGGCTAAGCTCCTACGAGCAGTACTTC . TRBJ2-7 TRBV6-1 .
CASSRDQETQYF TGTGCCAGCAGCCGGGACCAAGAGACCCAGTACTTC once TRBJ2-5 TRBV11-1 .
CASKGTYTGELFF TGTGCCAGCAAGGGCACCTACACCGGGGAGCTGTTTTTT . TRBJ2-2 TRBV2 .
CASSPGTSGDNEQFF TGTGCCAGCTCACCCGGGACTAGCGGCGACAATGAGCAGTTCTTC . TRBJ2-1 TRBV18 TRBD2
CASSGGLAGREEQFF TGTGCCAGCAGTGGGGGACTAGCGGGAAGGGAAGAGCAGTTCTTC . TRBJ2-1 TRBV6-1 TRBD2
CASSFRLAGWEQETQYF TGTGCCAGCAGCTTTCGGCTAGCGGGGTGGGAGCAAGAGACCCAGTACTTC . TRBJ2-5 TRBV7-2 TRBD2
CATGTGALIEKLFF TGTGCCACCGGGACAGGCGCTTTAATTGAAAAACTGTTTTTT . TRBJ1-4 TRBV19 TRBD1
CASSSQGDQPQHF TGTGCCAGCAGCAGCCAGGGAGACCAGCCCCAGCATTTT . TRBJ1-5 TRBV7-9 .
CASSPQGGVAYEQYF TGTGCCAGCTCACCACAGGGTGGGGTGGCCTACGAGCAGTACTTC . TRBJ2-7 TRBV18 .
CASKRTGGNTGELFF TGTGCCAGCAAACGGACAGGTGGGAACACCGGGGAGCTGTTTTTT . TRBJ2-2 TRBV7-3 TRBD1
CASSLGGPGQKTQYF TGTGCCAGCAGTTTAGGGGGCCCGGGACAGAAGACCCAGTACTTC . TRBJ2-5 TRBV27 TRBD1